A selection of T cell receptor beta chains follows, all from one sample in a study of preoperative IRX-2 immunotherapy in early breast cancer. The assay was immunoSEQ multiplex PCR, and TCRdb's table has in-frame clones only and misses some. The sample includes fewer than 40,000 clones, roughly nine tenths of them seen just once. The starting material was tumor tissue, obtained after IRX-2 immunotherapy. All receptors come from a human donor with breast cancer. Both conserved end residues are trimmed from each CDR3.

J: TRBJ2-5
V: TRBV19
CDR3: ASSPIGRAEVTQY

J: TRBJ2-5
V: TRBV6-8
CDR3: ASEGNQETQY

J: TRBJ2-4
V: TRBV15
CDR3: ATSETRGLAKNIQY

J: TRBJ1-2
V: TRBV1
CDR3: ASSQGGYGYT

J: TRBJ1-5
V: TRBV6-8
CDR3: ASSYSAGRLSNQPQH

J: TRBJ1-6
V: TRBV6-8
CDR3: ASTYSRGNNSPLH

J: TRBJ1-1
V: TRBV11-3
CDR3: ASSQAGQMNTEAF

J: TRBJ1-4
V: TRBV4-1
CDR3: ASSHVGRATNEKLF

J: TRBJ2-1
V: TRBV29-1
CDR3: SVGTTYNEQF

J: TRBJ1-2
V: TRBV9
CDR3: ASSPRDRALSYGYT

J: TRBJ2-3
V: TRBV6-8
CDR3: ASSLAGGRTDTQY

J: TRBJ1-2
V: TRBV6-8
CDR3: ASMLGGSSWGYT

J: TRBJ1-1
V: TRBV29-1
CDR3: SVRTQGTEAF

J: TRBJ1-1
V: TRBV6-8
CDR3: ASGAQGVNTEAF

J: TRBJ1-3
V: TRBV22-1
CDR3: ASSDRGISGNTIY

J: TRBJ2-6
V: TRBV6-8
CDR3: ASTPAGGANVLT

J: TRBJ1-1
V: TRBV14
CDR3: ASSQGVKAF

J: TRBJ2-1
V: TRBV6-8
CDR3: ASSKQGLGSYNEQF

J: TRBJ2-1
V: TRBV15
CDR3: ATSGRGTHNSYNEQF

J: TRBJ1-6
V: TRBV6-8
CDR3: ASSYSLRGFSPLH

J: TRBJ1-5
V: TRBV7-4
CDR3: ASSPGRLDGQPQH

J: TRBJ1-1
V: TRBV11-3
CDR3: ASSPVRLEWDIEAF

J: TRBJ2-1
V: TRBV1
CDR3: ASSPTTLAGVDNEQF

J: TRBJ2-1
V: TRBV19
CDR3: ASSPDRGNNEQF

J: TRBJ1-1
V: TRBV29-1
CDR3: SVEPGGFAEAF

J: TRBJ2-5
V: TRBV11-3
CDR3: ASSSGQGTYQETQY

J: TRBJ2-2
V: TRBV7-1
CDR3: ASSATGLNTGELF

J: TRBJ2-7
V: TRBV19
CDR3: ASTPTGDSYEQY

J: TRBJ1-5
V: TRBV11-3
CDR3: ASSLDWGAHQPQH

J: TRBJ1-1
V: TRBV6-8
CDR3: ASIDLRGLNTEAF

J: TRBJ2-6
V: TRBV5-1
CDR3: ASSTGTASSGANVLT

J: TRBJ1-6
V: TRBV11-3
CDR3: ASSRTQGSASPLH

J: TRBJ2-7
V: TRBV19
CDR3: ASSEGSSYEQY

J: TRBJ1-5
V: TRBV19
CDR3: ASTGDFVSNQPQH

J: TRBJ2-7
V: TRBV29-1
CDR3: SVGDATGSKQY

J: TRBJ2-2
V: TRBV18
CDR3: ASSQASPPGTGELF

J: TRBJ2-2
V: TRBV7-7
CDR3: ASSQGQYTGELF

J: TRBJ2-7
V: TRBV12-5
CDR3: ASGLVVGGSYEQY

J: TRBJ2-1
V: TRBV19
CDR3: ASSTSGALSSYNEQF

J: TRBJ2-2
V: TRBV6-8
CDR3: ASSGRGPTGELF

J: TRBJ1-5
V: TRBV19
CDR3: ASSMAPENQPQH

J: TRBJ1-2
V: TRBV6-8
CDR3: ASSPLQGRDGYT

J: TRBJ1-3
V: TRBV28
CDR3: ASSLSGTARSGNTIY

J: TRBJ1-1
V: TRBV6-8
CDR3: ASRAGAGTEAF

J: TRBJ2-5
V: TRBV5-1
CDR3: ASKRVAGPQETQY

J: TRBJ2-4
V: TRBV6-8
CDR3: ASSIPAGLAKNIQY

J: TRBJ1-5
V: TRBV11-3
CDR3: ASSRTGINQPQH

J: TRBJ1-2
V: TRBV6-8
CDR3: ASRRDRGHYGYT

J: TRBJ1-1
V: TRBV16
CDR3: ASSYTGGFEAF

J: TRBJ1-6
V: TRBV28
CDR3: ASRGQGDSPLH

J: TRBJ2-1
V: TRBV12-1
CDR3: ASSRRRSSSGEQF

J: TRBJ2-1
V: TRBV18
CDR3: ASSPGLAGLDEQF

J: TRBJ1-2
V: TRBV18
CDR3: ASSPGSGGYT

J: TRBJ1-4
V: TRBV6-8
CDR3: ASSYSAQFNEKLF

J: TRBJ1-2
V: TRBV30
CDR3: AWSLTHRVGGYT

J: TRBJ2-4
V: TRBV6-8
CDR3: ASQNTGGTQSQY

J: TRBJ1-1
V: TRBV19
CDR3: ASNTQWGTEAF

J: TRBJ2-7
V: TRBV7-1
CDR3: ASSLDGSGAYEQY

J: TRBJ1-1
V: TRBV29-1
CDR3: SVDGDRGRTEAF

J: TRBJ1-4
V: TRBV11-3
CDR3: ASSRGQLNEKLF